Included here is one TCR beta chain sequence, with context. What it recognizes is unknown. A clone one base away is much larger, so this may be a read error. Orbital computed tomography, together with clinical symptoms, serum thyroxine, TRAb and thyroid ultrasound, was used for diagnosis. Sampling approximately 10 ml of fresh peripheral blood provided the PBMCs. From RNA, the CDR3 regions of TCR beta chains were amplified and sequenced. After a first-round RT-PCR with HTBI primers, a second-round multiplex PCR was run. In TCRdb, the multiplex PCR reads were re-called with MiXCR into one record per CDR3 protein. This sample has around 600,000 distinct CDR3 sequences, with about 41% found just once. Germline CDR1 SGDLS, CDR2 YYNGEE. The CDR3 totals 13 residues. This sample was included in a study of Graves' ophthalmopathy and Graves' hyperthyroidism. Broader study findings: At 70.59% sensitivity and 72% to 75% specificity, the model predicted progression of the ophthalmopathy. A majority of expanded thyroid clonotypes exceeding 0.001 frequency were likewise present in blood.

This clonotype was sampled from an adult man with Graves' ophthalmopathy. The chain carries TRBV9 and TRBJ1-1; a weak D match, TRBD1 (5 bases). Sequencing was performed on peripheral blood. In DNA, the CDR3 is TGTGTCAGCAGCGCAGGACATCGCACTGAAGCTTTCTTT. Its protein is CVSSAGHRTEAFF. Complete variable domain (other parts from reference TRBV9 and TRBJ1-1): DSGVTQTPKHLITATGQRVTLRCSPRSGDLSVYWYQQSLDQGLQFLIQYYNGEERAKGNILERFSAQQFPDLHSELNLSSLELGDSALYFCVSSAGHRTEAFFGQGTRLTVV.